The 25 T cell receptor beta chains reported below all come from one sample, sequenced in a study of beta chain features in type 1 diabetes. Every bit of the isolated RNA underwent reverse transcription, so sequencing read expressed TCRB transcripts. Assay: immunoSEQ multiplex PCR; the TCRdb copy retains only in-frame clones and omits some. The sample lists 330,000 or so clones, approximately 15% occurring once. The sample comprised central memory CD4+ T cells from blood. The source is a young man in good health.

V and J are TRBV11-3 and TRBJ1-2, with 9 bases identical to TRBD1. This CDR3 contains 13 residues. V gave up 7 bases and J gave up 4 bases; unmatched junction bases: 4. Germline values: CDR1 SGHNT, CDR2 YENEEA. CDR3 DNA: TGTGCCAGCACAGGACAGGGGAGCTATGGCTACACCTTC. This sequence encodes CASTGQGSYGYTF.

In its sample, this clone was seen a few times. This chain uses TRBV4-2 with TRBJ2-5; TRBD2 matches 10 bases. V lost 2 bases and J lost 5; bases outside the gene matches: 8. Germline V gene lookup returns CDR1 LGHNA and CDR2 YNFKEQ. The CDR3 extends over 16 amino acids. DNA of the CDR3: TGTGCCAGCAGCCAAACCACGGGACTAGCGAGCGAGACCCAGTACTTC. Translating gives CASSQTTGLASETQYF.

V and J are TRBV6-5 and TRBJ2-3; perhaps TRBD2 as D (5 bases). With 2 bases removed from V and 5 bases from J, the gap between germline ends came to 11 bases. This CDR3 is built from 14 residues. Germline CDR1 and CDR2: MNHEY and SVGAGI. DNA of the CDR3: TGTGCCAGCAGTTACGGAGGATCAAGAGATACGCAGTATTTT. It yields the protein CASSYGGSRDTQYF.

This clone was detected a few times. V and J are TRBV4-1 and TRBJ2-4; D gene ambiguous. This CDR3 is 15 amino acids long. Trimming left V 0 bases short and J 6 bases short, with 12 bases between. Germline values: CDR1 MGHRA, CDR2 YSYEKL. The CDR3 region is CASSQDMGWRNIQYF. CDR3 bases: TGCGCCAGCAGCCAAGATATGGGATGGCGAAACATTCAGTACTTC.

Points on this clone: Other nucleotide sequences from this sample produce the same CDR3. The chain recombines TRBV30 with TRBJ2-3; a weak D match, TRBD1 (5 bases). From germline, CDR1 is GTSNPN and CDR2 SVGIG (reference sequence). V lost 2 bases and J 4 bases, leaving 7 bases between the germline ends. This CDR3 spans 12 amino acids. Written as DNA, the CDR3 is TGTGCCTGGAGTCAGGGTGCAGATACGCAGTATTTT. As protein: CAWSQGADTQYF.

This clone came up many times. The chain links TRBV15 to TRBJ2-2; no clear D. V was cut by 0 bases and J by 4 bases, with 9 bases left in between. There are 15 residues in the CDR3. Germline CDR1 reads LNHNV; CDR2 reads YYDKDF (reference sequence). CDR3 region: CATSRDLRGTGELFF. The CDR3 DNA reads TGTGCCACCAGCAGAGATCTACGAGGCACCGGGGAGCTGTTTTTT. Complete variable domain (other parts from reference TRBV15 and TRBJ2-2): DAMVIQNPRYQVTQFGKPVTLSCSQTLNHNVMYWYQQKSSQAPKLLFHYYDKDFNNEADTPDNFQSRRPNTSFCFLDIRSPGLGDTAMYLCATSRDLRGTGELFFGEGSRLTVL.

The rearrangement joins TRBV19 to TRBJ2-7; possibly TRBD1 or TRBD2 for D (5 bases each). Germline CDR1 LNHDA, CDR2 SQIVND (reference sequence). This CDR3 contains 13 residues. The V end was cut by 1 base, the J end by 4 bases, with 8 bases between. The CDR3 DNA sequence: TGTGCCAGTAGTATAGGGGGACGATACGAGCAGTACTTC. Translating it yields CASSIGGRYEQYF.

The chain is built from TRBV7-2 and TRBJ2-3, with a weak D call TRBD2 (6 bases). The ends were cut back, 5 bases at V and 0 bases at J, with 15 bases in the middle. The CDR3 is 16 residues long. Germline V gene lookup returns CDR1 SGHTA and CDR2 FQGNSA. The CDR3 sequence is CASSRRASGSTDTQYF. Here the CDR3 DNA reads TGTGCCAGCAGCCGTCGTGCGAGCGGGAGCACAGATACGCAGTATTTT.

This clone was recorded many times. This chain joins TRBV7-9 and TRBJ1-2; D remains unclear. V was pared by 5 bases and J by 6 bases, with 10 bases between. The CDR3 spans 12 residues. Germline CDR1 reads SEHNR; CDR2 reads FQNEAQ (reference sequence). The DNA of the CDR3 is TGTGCCAGCAGCCTACGGACCCATGGCTACACCTTC. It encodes CASSLRTHGYTF.

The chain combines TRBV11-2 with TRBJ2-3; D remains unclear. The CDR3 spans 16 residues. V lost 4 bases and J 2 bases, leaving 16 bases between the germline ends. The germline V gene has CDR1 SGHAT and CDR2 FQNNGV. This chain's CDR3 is CASSSLPGPLTDTQYF. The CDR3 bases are TGTGCCAGCAGCTCATTGCCCGGGCCCCTCACAGATACGCAGTATTTT.

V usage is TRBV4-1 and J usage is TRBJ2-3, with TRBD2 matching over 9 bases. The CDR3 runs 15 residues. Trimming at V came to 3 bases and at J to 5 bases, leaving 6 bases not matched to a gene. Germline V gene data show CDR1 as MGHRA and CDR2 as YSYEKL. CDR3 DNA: TGCGCCAGCAGCCATCAGCGGGAGGCGGGAGATACGCAGTATTTT. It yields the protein CASSHQREAGDTQYF.

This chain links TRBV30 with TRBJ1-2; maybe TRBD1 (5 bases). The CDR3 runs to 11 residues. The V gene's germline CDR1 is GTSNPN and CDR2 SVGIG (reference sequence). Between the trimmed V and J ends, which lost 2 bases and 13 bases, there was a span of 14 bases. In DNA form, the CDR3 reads TGTGCCTGGAGTAAGGGGAGACCTCTCACCTTC. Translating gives CAWSKGRPLTF.

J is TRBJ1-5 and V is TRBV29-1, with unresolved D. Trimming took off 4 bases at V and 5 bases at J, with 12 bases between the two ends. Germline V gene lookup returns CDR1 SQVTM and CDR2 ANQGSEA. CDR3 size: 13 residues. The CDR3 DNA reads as TGCAGCGTTGCGCAGACTTCTGATCAGCCCCAGCATTTT. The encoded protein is CSVAQTSDQPQHF.

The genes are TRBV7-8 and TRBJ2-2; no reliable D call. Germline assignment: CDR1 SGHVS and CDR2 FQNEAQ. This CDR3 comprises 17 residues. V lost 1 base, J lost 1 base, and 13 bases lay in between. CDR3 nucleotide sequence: TGTGCCAGCAGCTTAGTGACCGGCCCTAAGAACACCGGGGAGCTGTTTTTT. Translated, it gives CASSLVTGPKNTGELFF.

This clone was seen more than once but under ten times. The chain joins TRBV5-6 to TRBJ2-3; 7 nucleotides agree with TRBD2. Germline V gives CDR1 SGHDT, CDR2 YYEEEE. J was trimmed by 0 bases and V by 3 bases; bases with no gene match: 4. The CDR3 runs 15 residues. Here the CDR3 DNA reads TGTGCCAGCAGCTCCGGGGGGACTAGCACAGATACGCAGTATTTT. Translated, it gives CASSSGGTSTDTQYF.

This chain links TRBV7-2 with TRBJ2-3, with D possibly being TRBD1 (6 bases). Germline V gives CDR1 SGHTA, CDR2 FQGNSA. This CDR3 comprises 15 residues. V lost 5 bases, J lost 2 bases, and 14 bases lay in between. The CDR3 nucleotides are TGTGCCAGCAGCCCCGGGGCAGGGGCCACAGATACGCAGTATTTT. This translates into CASSPGAGATDTQYF.

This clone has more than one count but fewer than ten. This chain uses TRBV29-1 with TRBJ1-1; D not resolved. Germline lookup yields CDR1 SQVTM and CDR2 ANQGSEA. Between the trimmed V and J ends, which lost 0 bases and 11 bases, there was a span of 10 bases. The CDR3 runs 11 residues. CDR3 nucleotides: TGCAGCGTTGAAGATCCGTTAACGGCTTTCTTT. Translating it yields CSVEDPLTAFF.

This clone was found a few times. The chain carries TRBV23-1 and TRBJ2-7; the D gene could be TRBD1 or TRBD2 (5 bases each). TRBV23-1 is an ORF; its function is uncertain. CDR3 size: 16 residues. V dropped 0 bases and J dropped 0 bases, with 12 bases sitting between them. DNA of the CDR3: TGCGCCAGCAGTCAATCGAAGGGACGGGGCTCCTACGAGCAGTACGTC. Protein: CASSQSKGRGSYEQYV.

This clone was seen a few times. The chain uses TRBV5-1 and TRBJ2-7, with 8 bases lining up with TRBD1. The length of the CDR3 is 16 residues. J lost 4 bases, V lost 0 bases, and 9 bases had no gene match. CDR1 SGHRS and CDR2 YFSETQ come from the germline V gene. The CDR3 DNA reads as TGCGCCAGCAGCTTGGGGCGATCCGGGACAGGTTACGAGCAGTACTTC. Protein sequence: CASSLGRSGTGYEQYF.

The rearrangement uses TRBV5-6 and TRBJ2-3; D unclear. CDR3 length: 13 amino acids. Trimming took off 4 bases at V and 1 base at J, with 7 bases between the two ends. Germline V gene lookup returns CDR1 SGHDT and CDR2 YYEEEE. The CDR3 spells CASSPGRTDTQYF. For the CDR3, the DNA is TGTGCCAGCAGCCCCGGGCGCACAGATACGCAGTATTTT.

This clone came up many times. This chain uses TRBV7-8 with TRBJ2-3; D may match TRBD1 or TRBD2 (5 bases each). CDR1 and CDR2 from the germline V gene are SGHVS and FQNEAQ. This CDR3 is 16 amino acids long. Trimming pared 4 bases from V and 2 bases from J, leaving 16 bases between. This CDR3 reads CASSSRVRGSTDTQYF. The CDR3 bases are TGTGCCAGCAGCTCCAGGGTTAGAGGGTCCACAGATACGCAGTATTTT.

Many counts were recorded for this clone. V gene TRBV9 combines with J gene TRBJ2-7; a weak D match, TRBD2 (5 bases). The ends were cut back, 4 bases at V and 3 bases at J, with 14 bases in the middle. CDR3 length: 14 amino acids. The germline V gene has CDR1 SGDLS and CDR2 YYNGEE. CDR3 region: CASSPSNGIYEQYF. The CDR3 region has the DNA TGTGCCAGCAGCCCCAGTAACGGGATCTACGAGCAGTACTTC.

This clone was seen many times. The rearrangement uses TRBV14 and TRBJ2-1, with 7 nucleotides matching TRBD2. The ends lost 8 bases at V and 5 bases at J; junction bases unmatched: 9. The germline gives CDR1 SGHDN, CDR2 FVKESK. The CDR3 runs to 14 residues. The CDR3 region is CASSVPGRNNEQFF. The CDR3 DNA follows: TGTGCCAGCTCCGTCCCCGGGAGGAACAATGAGCAGTTCTTC.

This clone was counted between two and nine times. In nucleotides, the CDR3 is TGTGCCAGCAGCCGGGAATCCGAAAGGTACAATGAGCAGTTCTTC. It encodes CASSRESERYNEQFF. V usage is TRBV7-2 and J usage is TRBJ2-1; possible D gene TRBD2, 5 bases. From germline, CDR1 is SGHTA and CDR2 FQGNSA. Trimming removed 5 bases from V and 4 bases from J, with 15 bases in between. The CDR3 runs to 15 residues.

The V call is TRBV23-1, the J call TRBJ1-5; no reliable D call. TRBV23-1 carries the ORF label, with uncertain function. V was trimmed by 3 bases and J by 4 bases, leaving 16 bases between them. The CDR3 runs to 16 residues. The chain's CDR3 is CASSQVLGIKNQPQHF. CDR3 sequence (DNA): TGCGCCAGCAGTCAGGTTCTCGGGATCAAAAATCAGCCCCAGCATTTT.